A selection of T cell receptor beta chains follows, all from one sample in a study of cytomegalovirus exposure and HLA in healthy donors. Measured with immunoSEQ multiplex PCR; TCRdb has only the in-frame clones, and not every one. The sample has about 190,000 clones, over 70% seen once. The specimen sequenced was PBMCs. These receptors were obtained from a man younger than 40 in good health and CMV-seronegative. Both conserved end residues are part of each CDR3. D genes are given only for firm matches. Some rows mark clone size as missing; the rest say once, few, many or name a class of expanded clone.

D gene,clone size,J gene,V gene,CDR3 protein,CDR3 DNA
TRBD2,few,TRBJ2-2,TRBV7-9,CASSLVSVAGGELFF,TGTGCCAGCAGCTTAGTTTCAGTAGCGGGCGGGGAGCTGTTTTTT
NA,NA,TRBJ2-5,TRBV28,CASSLTGLVAQETQYF,TGTGCCAGCAGTTTGACAGGCCTCGTGGCACAAGAGACCCAGTACTTC
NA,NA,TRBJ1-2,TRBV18,CASSPLDRSYGYTF,TGTGCCAGCTCACCACTAGACAGGAGCTATGGCTACACCTTC
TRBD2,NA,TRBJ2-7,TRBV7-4,CASSSRLPRLAALFEQYF,TGTGCCAGCAGCTCCCGACTTCCCCGACTAGCGGCCCTCTTTGAGCAGTACTTC
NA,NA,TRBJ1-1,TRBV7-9,CASSFPEREALNTEAFF,TGTGCCAGCAGCTTCCCGGAGAGGGAGGCCTTGAACACTGAAGCTTTCTTT
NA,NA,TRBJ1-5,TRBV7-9,CASSRGNQPQHF,TGTGCCAGCAGCCGAGGCAACCAGCCCCAGCATTTT
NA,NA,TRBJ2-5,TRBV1,CTSSKRESRETQYF,TGCACCAGCAGTAAGCGGGAGAGTCGAGAGACCCAGTACTTC
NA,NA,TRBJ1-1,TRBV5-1,CASSPYGRGGRGGREAFF,TGCGCCAGCAGCCCATACGGAAGGGGGGGGCGCGGAGGACGTGAAGCTTTCTTT
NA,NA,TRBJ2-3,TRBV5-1,CASSFGGASTDTQYF,TGCGCCAGCAGCTTTGGGGGGGCATCCACAGATACGCAGTATTTT
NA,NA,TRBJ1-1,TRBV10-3,CAISPQGNTEAFF,TGTGCCATCAGTCCTCAGGGGAACACTGAAGCTTTCTTT
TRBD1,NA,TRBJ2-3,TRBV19,CASSFRDRGTDTQYF,TGTGCCAGTAGTTTTCGGGACAGGGGAACAGATACGCAGTATTTT
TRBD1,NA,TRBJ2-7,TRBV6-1,CASSPGQGAYEQYF,TGTGCCAGCAGCCCGGGACAGGGGGCCTACGAGCAGTACTTC
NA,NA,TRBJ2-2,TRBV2,CASGRLPQLNTGELFF,TGTGCCAGCGGGAGGTTACCTCAATTGAACACCGGGGAGCTGTTTTTT
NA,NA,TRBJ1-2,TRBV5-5,CASSPNPQGNYGYTF,TGTGCCAGCAGCCCTAATCCCCAGGGGAACTATGGCTACACCTTC
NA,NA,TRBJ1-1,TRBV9,CASSSHGTEAFF,TGTGCCAGCAGCTCCCACGGCACTGAAGCTTTCTTT
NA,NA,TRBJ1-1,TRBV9,CASSVGRHQNTEAFF,TGTGCCAGCAGCGTAGGACGACATCAGAACACTGAAGCTTTCTTT
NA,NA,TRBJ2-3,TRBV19,CASRLSGSTDTQYF,TGTGCCAGTAGGTTATCAGGGTCAACAGATACGCAGTATTTT
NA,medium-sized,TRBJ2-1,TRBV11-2,CASSLQQDNNEQFF,TGTGCCAGCAGCTTACAGCAGGACAACAATGAGCAGTTCTTC
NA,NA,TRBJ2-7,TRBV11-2,CASSATGNKYEQYF,TGTGCCAGCAGCGCCACCGGGAACAAGTACGAGCAGTACTTC
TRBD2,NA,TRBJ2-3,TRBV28,CASSNMVAGGPTDTQYF,TGTGCCAGCAGTAACATGGTAGCGGGGGGACCCACAGATACGCAGTATTTT
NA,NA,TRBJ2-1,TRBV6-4,CASSPRVGYNEQFF,TGTGCCAGCAGTCCCCGGGTCGGCTACAATGAGCAGTTCTTC
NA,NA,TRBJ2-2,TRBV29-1,CSVELQGMLGTGELFF,TGCAGCGTTGAATTGCAGGGGATGTTGGGGACCGGGGAGCTGTTTTTT
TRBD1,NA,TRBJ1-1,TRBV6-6,CASSSVGTGNTEAFF,TGTGCCAGCAGTTCGGTGGGGACAGGGAACACTGAAGCTTTCTTT
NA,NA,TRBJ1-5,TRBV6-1,CASRAGGGWGIPQHF,TGTGCCAGCAGGGCTGGGGGGGGCTGGGGGATCCCCCAGCATTTT
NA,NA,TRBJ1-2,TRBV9,CASSVGSGRGGQNYGYTF,TGTGCCAGCAGCGTAGGGTCTGGTAGGGGTGGGCAGAACTATGGCTACACCTTC
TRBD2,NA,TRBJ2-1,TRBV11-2,CASSLAGGSSYNEQFF,TGTGCCAGCAGCTTAGCGGGAGGGAGCTCCTACAATGAGCAGTTCTTC
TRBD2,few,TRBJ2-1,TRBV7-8,CASSVLSGSTNEQFF,TGTGCCAGCAGCGTTCTCAGCGGGAGTACTAATGAGCAGTTCTTC
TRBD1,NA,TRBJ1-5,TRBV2,CASSRDSEGNQPQHF,TGTGCCAGCAGCCGGGACAGTGAGGGCAATCAGCCCCAGCATTTT
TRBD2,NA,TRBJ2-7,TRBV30,CAWSVIVPGGRARNEQYF,TGTGCCTGGAGTGTAATTGTTCCGGGCGGGAGGGCCAGGAACGAGCAGTACTTC
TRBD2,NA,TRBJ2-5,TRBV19,CASSIAGGLETQYF,TGTGCCAGTAGTATAGCGGGGGGGCTCGAGACCCAGTACTTC
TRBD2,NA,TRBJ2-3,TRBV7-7,CASSLASSGGTDTQYF,TGTGCTAGCAGCTTAGCGTCTAGCGGGGGCACAGATACGCAGTATTTT
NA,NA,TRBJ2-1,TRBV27,CASSGVGEQFF,TGTGCCAGCAGTGGTGTGGGCGAGCAGTTCTTC
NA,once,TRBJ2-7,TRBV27,CASRIQPQGGAEQYF,TGTGCCAGCCGCATTCAACCTCAAGGTGGGGCCGAGCAGTACTTC
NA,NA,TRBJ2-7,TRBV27,CASSLKVSDYEQYF,TGTGCCAGCAGTTTAAAAGTCAGCGACTACGAGCAGTACTTC
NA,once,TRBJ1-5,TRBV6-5,CASSYNPSLQPQHF,TGTGCCAGCAGTTACAATCCGAGTTTGCAGCCCCAGCATTTT
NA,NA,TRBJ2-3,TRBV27,CASSYMRAGDTQYF,TGTGCCAGCAGTTATATGAGGGCGGGAGATACGCAGTATTTT
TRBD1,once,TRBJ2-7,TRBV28,CASPGTGGACGSYEQYF,TGTGCCAGCCCCGGGACAGGGGGTGCGTGCGGCTCCTACGAGCAGTACTTC
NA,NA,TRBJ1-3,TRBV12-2,CASPTGQGRGNTIYF,TGTGCAAGCCCCACGGGACAGGGGAGAGGAAACACCATATATTTT
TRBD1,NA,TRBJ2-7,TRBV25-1,CASSRTGEGSYEQYF,TGTGCCAGCAGTAGGACAGGGGAAGGTTCCTACGAGCAGTACTTC
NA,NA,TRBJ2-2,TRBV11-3,CASSQNGELFF,TGTGCCAGCAGCCAAAACGGGGAGCTGTTTTTT
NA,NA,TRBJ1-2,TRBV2,CASSEAVRNYGYTF,TGTGCCAGCAGTGAAGCTGTCAGAAACTATGGCTACACCTTC
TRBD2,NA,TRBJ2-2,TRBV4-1,CASSQDHGTSGANTGELFF,TGCGCCAGCAGCCAAGATCATGGAACTAGCGGCGCGAACACCGGGGAGCTGTTTTTT
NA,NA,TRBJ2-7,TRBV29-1,CSVRGGGFYEQYF,TGCAGCGTTCGCGGGGGCGGCTTCTACGAGCAGTACTTC
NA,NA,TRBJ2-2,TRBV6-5,CASRDHGGNTGELFF,TGTGCCAGCAGGGACCACGGGGGAAACACCGGGGAGCTGTTTTTT
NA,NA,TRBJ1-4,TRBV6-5,CASSYSGAFEKLFF,TGTGCCAGCAGTTACTCGGGGGCATTTGAAAAACTGTTTTTT
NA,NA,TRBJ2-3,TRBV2,CASKVVGLGSTDTQYF,TGTGCCAGCAAGGTAGTGGGCCTTGGGTCCACAGATACGCAGTATTTT
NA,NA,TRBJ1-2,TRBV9,CASSVEPGRSYGYTF,TGTGCCAGCAGCGTAGAACCAGGGAGGAGCTATGGCTACACCTTC
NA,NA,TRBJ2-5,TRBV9,CASSVDAGGETQYF,TGTGCCAGCAGCGTAGATGCAGGGGGGGAGACCCAGTACTTC
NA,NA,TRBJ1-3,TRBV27,CASSLNRGNTIYF,TGTGCCAGCAGTTTAAACAGGGGAAACACCATATATTTT